The next 12 T cell receptor beta chains were all read from a single sample in a study of response to subunit inactivated influenza vaccine. TCRdb processed the RT-PCR reads anew with MiXCR; each CDR3 protein has one entry. Of roughly 570,000 distinct CDR3 sequences listed, 12% to 15% are singletons. Specimen: PBMCs from blood, collected 11 to 12 days after vaccination. These receptors were collected from a man in his fifties who received an inactivated influenza vaccine.

A word on this clonotype: Relative to the germline gene, one junction end is altered; a read error may explain this. The gene calls are TRBV4-2 and TRBJ2-1; TRBD1 matches 8 bases. The CDR3 runs to 17 residues. Germline V lookup: CDR1 LGHNA, CDR2 YNFKEQ. This CDR3 is CASSRGQGSSSYNEHFF. CDR3 DNA sequence: TGTGCCAGCAGCCGAGGACAGGGCTCTAGCTCCTACAATGAGCACTTCTTC.

V is TRBV4-1 and J is TRBJ2-2, with D perhaps matching TRBD1 or TRBD2 (5 bases each). V was pared by 0 bases and J by 5 bases, with 13 bases between. Germline V CDR1 and CDR2: MGHRA, YSYEKL. The CDR3 sequence is 16 residues long. CDR3 coding DNA: TGCGCCAGCAGCCAAGAATCGGGGCTCCCGACCGGGGAGCTGTTTTTT. Protein: CASSQESGLPTGELFF.

This clonotype was counted at least ten times. This chain connects TRBV29-1 to TRBJ2-7; 9 bases match TRBD1. Germline CDR1 and CDR2: SQVTM and ANQGSEA. V lost 5 bases, J lost 3 bases, and 8 bases stayed unmatched. The CDR3 spans 14 residues. CDR3 loop: CSVSGGGQGYEQYF. CDR3 nucleotides: TGCAGCGTTAGTGGTGGGGGACAGGGCTACGAGCAGTACTTC.

Only a few counts were recorded for this clonotype. The J gene is TRBJ2-3, the V gene TRBV24-1; D is uncertain. V dropped 4 bases and J dropped 4 bases, with 17 bases sitting between them. The CDR3 consists of 16 residues. Germline V CDR1 and CDR2: KGHDR, SFDVKD. This CDR3 reads CATSEAGLSPADTQYF. As DNA, the CDR3 is TGTGCCACCAGTGAAGCCGGGCTATCGCCGGCAGATACGCAGTATTTT.

In its sample, this clonotype was seen a few times. The chain is built from TRBV5-1 and TRBJ2-7; D not certain. V was shortened by 1 base and J by 2 bases, with 13 bases between the two germline ends. Germline CDR1 is SGHRS and CDR2 is YFSETQ. This CDR3 has 15 amino acids. The CDR3 reads CASSLRPLVPYEQYF. CDR3 DNA sequence: TGCGCCAGCAGCTTGAGGCCGTTAGTCCCCTACGAGCAGTACTTC.

This clonotype has a count of ten or more. The rearrangement uses TRBV5-6 and TRBJ1-5; a possible D gene is TRBD1 (6 bases). Germline CDR1 reads SGHDT; CDR2 reads YYEEEE. The CDR3 is made up of 15 amino acids. Trimming took off 1 base at V and 0 bases at J, with 8 bases between the two ends. In DNA, the CDR3 is TGTGCCAGCAGCTTGAGGGGGAATAGCAATCAGCCCCAGCATTTT. Protein product: CASSLRGNSNQPQHF.

This clonotype was seen more than once but under ten times. This rearrangement joins TRBV6-5 to TRBJ1-5; 7 positions match TRBD1. The CDR3 has 16 residues. J gave up 2 bases and V 4 bases, and 8 bases lay outside the gene matches. Germline-derived CDR1 and CDR2 are MNHEY and SVGAGI. CDR3 bases: TGTGCCAGCAGTTCACGGACAGGAGTGGGCAATCAGCCCCAGCATTTT. Amino acids: CASSSRTGVGNQPQHF.

This clonotype appeared a few times. V is TRBV7-3 and J is TRBJ1-2; tentative D call: TRBD1 (5 bases). Germline lookup yields CDR1 SGHTA and CDR2 FQGTGA. The CDR3 length is 14 residues. Deletions cut 5 bases from V and 7 bases from J, with 17 bases between. The chain's CDR3 is CASSPGGARGGYTF. The CDR3 DNA follows: TGTGCCAGCAGCCCAGGTGGGGCCAGAGGTGGCTACACCTTC.

The V gene is TRBV6-5, the J gene TRBJ2-4; 7 bases are shared with TRBD2. J gave up 3 bases and V 2 bases, and 13 bases lay outside the gene matches. CDR3 length equals 18 residues. CDR1 is MNHEY and CDR2 is SVGAGI in the germline V gene. In nucleotides, the CDR3 is TGTGCCAGCAGTTACAGTCTGCTCGGGGGAGGGGTCAAAAACATTCAGTACTTC. This gives the protein CASSYSLLGGGVKNIQYF.

This clonotype was detected a few times. The chain uses TRBV7-9 and TRBJ2-3; D unclear. Germline assignment: CDR1 SEHNR and CDR2 FQNEAQ (reference sequence). V lost 4 bases and J lost 2, with 19 bases in between. There are 17 residues in the CDR3. CDR3 residues: CASSYRRVLAPTDTQYF. CDR3 bases: TGTGCCAGCAGCTACCGTCGGGTACTTGCCCCCACAGATACGCAGTATTTT.

The chain employs TRBV28 and TRBJ2-7; no definite D call. The CDR3 covers 16 residues. Per the germline V gene, CDR1 is MDHEN and CDR2 is SYDVKM. The V and J ends lost 6 bases and 1 base respectively, with 19 bases between them. CDR3 amino acids: CASSPPVPTLSYEQYF. DNA for the CDR3: TGTGCCAGCAGCCCCCCGGTTCCCACCCTATCCTACGAGCAGTACTTC.

This clonotype was seen a few times. V is TRBV5-1 and J is TRBJ2-7, with D maybe TRBD1 (5 bases). The germline V gene has CDR1 SGHRS and CDR2 YFSETQ. The length of the CDR3 is 13 residues. V was trimmed by 0 bases and J by 7 bases, leaving 11 bases between them. This CDR3 is CASSLGQSFEQYF. CDR3 DNA: TGCGCCAGCAGCTTGGGACAGTCCTTTGAGCAGTACTTC.